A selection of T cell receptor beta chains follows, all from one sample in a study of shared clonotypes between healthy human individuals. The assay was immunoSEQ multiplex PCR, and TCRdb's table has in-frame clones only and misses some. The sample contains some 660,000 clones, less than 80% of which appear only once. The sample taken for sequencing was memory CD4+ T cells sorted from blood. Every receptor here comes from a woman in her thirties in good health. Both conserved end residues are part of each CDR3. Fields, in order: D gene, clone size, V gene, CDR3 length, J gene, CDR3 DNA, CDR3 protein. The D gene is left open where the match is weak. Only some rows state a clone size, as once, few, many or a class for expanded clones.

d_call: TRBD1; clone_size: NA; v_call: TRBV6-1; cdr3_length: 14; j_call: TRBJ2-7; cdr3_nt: TGTGCCAGCAGTCTCCGGGACAGGGTCTACGAGCAGTACTTC; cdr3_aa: CASSLRDRVYEQYF
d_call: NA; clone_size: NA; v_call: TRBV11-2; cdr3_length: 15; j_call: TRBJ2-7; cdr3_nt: TGTGCCAGCAGCCGACCGGGACGACGGCTTGAGGCTAAGTACTTC; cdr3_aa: CASSRPGRRLEAKYF
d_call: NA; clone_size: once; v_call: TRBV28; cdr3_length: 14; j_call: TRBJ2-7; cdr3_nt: TGTGCCAGCAGTACCCCAGGAGCGTCCTACGAGCAGTACTTC; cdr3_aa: CASSTPGASYEQYF
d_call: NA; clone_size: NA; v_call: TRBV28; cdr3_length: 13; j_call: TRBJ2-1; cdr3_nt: TGTGCCAGCAGGACTTCATGGGGGTATGAGCAGTTCTTC; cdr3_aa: CASRTSWGYEQFF
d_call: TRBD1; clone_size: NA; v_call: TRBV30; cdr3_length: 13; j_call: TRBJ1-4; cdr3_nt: TGTGCCAGCTCTAGGGGGCAAGGGGAAAAACTGTTTTTT; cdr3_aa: CASSRGQGEKLFF
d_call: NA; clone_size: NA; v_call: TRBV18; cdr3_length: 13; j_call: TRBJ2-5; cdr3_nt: TGTGCCAGCTCACCAGCTGGTGGTGGGACCCAGTACTTC; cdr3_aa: CASSPAGGGTQYF
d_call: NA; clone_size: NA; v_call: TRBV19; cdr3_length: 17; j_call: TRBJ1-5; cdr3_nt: TGTGCCAGTAGGGGGGGACAAGCCCCCTATAGCAATCAGCCCCAGCATTTT; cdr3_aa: CASRGGQAPYSNQPQHF
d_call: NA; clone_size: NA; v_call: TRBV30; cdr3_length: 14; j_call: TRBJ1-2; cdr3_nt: TGTGCCTGGAGTGGCCAGAGCAGAAACTATGGCTACACCTTC; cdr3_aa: CAWSGQSRNYGYTF
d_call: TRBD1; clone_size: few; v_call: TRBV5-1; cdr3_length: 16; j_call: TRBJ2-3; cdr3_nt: TGCGCCAGCAGCATGGGACAGGGCCCAGGGACAGATACGCAGTATTTT; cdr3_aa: CASSMGQGPGTDTQYF
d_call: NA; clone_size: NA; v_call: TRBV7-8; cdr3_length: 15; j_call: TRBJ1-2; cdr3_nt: TGTGCCAGCAGTATCAGGATCCCGGGGGACTATGGCTACACCTTC; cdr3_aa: CASSIRIPGDYGYTF
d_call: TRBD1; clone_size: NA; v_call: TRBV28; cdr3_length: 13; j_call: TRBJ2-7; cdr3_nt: TGTGGTGTAGGGGGGACAGGGGTGTACGAGCAGTACTTC; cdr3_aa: CGVGGTGVYEQYF
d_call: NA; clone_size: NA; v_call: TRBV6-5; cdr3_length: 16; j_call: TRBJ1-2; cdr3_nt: TGTGCCAGCAGTTACTCTGGGGGCGGAGGAAACTATGGCTACACCTTC; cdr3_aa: CASSYSGGGGNYGYTF
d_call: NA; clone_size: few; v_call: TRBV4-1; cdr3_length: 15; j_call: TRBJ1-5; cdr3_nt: TGCGCCAGCAGCTTACCGGACGGGAGCAATCAGCCCCAGCATTTT; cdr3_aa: CASSLPDGSNQPQHF
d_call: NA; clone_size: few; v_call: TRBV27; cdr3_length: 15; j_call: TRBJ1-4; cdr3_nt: TGTGCCAGCACCTCCTACAGGGCGGGCAATGAAAAACTGTTTTTT; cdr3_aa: CASTSYRAGNEKLFF
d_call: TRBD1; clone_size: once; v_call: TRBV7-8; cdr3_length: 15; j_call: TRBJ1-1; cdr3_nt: TGTGCCAGCAGCTCAGACAGGGTGATGAACACTGAAGCTTTCTTT; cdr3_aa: CASSSDRVMNTEAFF
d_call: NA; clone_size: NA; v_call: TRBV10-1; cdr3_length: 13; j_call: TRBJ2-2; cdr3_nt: TGCGCCAGCAGTGCTGAGTACTTCGGGGAGCTGTTTTTT; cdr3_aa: CASSAEYFGELFF
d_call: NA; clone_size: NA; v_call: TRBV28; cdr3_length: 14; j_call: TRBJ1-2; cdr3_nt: TGTGCCAGCATACATCCTACGGGCCCCTATGGCTACACCTTC; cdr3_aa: CASIHPTGPYGYTF
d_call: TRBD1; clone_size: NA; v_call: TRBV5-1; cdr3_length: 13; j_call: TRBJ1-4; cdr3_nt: TGCGCCAGCAGACCCGGACAGGGGGAAAAACTGTTTTTT; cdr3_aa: CASRPGQGEKLFF
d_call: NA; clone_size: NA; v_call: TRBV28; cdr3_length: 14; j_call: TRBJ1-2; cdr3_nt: TGTGCCAGCAGGCTGACAGTCCCGCCTTATGGCTACACCTTC; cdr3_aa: CASRLTVPPYGYTF
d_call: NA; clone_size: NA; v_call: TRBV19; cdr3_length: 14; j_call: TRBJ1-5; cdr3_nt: TGTGCCAGTAGTATTCGACAGGCGGATCAGCCCCAGCATTTT; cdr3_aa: CASSIRQADQPQHF
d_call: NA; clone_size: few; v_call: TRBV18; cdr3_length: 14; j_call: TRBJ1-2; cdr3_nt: TGTGCCAGCTCACCACCATCCCGGGGCTATGGCTACACCTTC; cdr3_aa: CASSPPSRGYGYTF
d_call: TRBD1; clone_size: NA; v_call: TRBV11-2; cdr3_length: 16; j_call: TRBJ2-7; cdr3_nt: TGTGCCAGCAGCCCCGTTAGGGTTGCGGGACAGGGGGTGGAGTACTTC; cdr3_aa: CASSPVRVAGQGVEYF
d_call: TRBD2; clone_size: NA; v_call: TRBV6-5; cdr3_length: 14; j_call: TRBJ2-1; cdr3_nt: TGTGCCAGCCATGCTAGCGGGACTTACAATGAGCAGTTCTTC; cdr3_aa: CASHASGTYNEQFF
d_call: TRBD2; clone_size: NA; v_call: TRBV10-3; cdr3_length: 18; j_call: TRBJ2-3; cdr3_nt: TGTGCCATCAGTGGGTGGACTAGCGGGAAGGGGGATGCAGATACGCAGTATTTT; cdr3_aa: CAISGWTSGKGDADTQYF
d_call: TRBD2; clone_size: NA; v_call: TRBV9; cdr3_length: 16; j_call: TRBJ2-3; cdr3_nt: TGTGCCAGCAGCGCACTAGCGGGAGGACCCACAGATACGCAGTATTTT; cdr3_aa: CASSALAGGPTDTQYF
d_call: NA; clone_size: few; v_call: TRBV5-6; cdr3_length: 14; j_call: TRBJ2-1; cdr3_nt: TGTGCCAGCAGCTTACCGTGGGGGGTTGGTGAGCAGTTCTTC; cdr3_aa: CASSLPWGVGEQFF
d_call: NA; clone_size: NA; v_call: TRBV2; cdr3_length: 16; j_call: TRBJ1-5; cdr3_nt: TGTGCCAGCAGTGTAACCTCCTCTACGGGGCTTCAGCCCCAGCATTTT; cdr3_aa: CASSVTSSTGLQPQHF
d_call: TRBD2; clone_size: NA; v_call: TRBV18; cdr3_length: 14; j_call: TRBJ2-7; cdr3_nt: TGTGCCAGCTCGCGGGGGAACCTTGCCTACGAGCAGTACTTC; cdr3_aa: CASSRGNLAYEQYF
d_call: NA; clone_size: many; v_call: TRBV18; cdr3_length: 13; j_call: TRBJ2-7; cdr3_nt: TGTGCCAGCTCACCACGGGACCACGGGGAGCAGTACTTC; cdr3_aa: CASSPRDHGEQYF
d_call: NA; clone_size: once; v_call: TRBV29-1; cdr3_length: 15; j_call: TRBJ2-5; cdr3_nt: TGCAGCGTTGAAGGGAACCGGGACAAACGATGGACCCAGTACTTC; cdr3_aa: CSVEGNRDKRWTQYF
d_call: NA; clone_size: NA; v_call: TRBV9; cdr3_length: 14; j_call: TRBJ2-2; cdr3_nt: TGTGCCAGCAGCGTAGGGGGGGACACCGGGGAGCTGTTTTTT; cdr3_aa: CASSVGGDTGELFF
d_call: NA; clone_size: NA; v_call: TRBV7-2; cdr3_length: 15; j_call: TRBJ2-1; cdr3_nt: TGTGCCAGCAGCTTAAGCGCTAGCTCCTACAATGAGCAGTTCTTC; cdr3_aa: CASSLSASSYNEQFF
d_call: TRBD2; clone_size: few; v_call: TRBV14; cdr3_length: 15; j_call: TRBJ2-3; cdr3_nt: TGTGCCAGCAGCCCTGCTAGCGGACGCACAGATACGCAGTATTTT; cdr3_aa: CASSPASGRTDTQYF
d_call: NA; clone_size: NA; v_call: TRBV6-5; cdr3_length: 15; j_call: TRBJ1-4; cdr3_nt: TGTGCCAGCAGTTACCGGACGGGACTTAATGAAAAACTGTTTTTT; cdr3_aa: CASSYRTGLNEKLFF
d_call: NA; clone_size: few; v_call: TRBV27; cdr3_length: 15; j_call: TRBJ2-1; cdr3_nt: TGTGCCAGCAGTTTAGCGACAGCCTCCTACAATGAGCAGTTCTTC; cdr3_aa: CASSLATASYNEQFF
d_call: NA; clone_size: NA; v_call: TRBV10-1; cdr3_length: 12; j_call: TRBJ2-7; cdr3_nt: TGCGCCACCCAGCTTAACCGGGGCGAGCAGTACTTC; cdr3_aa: CATQLNRGEQYF
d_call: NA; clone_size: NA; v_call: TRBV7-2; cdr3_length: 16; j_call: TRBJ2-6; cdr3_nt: TGTGCCAGCGACAGGGACTCCAGCTCTGGGGCCAACGTCCTGACTTTC; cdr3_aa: CASDRDSSSGANVLTF
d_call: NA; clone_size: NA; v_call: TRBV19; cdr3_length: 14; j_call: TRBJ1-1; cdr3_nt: TGTGCCAGCACCACCGGGACGGCGAACACTGAAGCTTTCTTT; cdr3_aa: CASTTGTANTEAFF
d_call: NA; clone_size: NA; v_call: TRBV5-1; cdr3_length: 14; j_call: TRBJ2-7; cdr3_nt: TGCGCCAGCAGCTTGGGGTCGCCTTCCTACGAGCAGTACTTC; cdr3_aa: CASSLGSPSYEQYF
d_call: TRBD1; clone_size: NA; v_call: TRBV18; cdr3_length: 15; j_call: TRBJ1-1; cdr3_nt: TGTGCCAGCTCACCCGGAGGGGGCGGTGCCACTGAAGCTTTCTTT; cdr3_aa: CASSPGGGGATEAFF
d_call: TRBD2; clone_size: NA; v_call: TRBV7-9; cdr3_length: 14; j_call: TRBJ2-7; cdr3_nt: TGTGCCAGCAGCCCAAAGCGGGAGACCTACGAGCAGTACTTC; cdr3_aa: CASSPKRETYEQYF
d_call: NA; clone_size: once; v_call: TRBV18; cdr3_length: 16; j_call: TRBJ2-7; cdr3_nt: TGTGCCAGCTCACCACAGGTTAACACAGGGTCCCACGAGCAGTACTTC; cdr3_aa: CASSPQVNTGSHEQYF